These 23 T cell receptor beta chains were sequenced from one sample in a study of shared clonotypes between healthy human individuals. The repertoire was sequenced with immunoSEQ multiplex PCR; TCRdb's copy has only in-frame clones and lacks some. This table has over 2,000,000 clones, around 93% appearing once. CD45RO-negative, CCR7-selected cells formed the naive CD8 fraction, which excluded terminally differentiated effector memory CD45RA+ cells. Sequenced sample: naive CD8+ T cells from PBMCs. Receptors were obtained from a man younger than 35 in good health. Some clones in this sample may be carry-over from other donors' samples.

The rearrangement uses TRBV27 and TRBJ1-1; no definite D call. The V end was cut by 5 bases, the J end by 0 bases, with 16 bases between. Germline-derived CDR1 and CDR2 are MNHEY and SMNVEV (reference sequence). The CDR3 totals 16 residues. This CDR3 is CASSLKWAGLNTEAFF. The CDR3 nucleotides read TGTGCCAGCAGTCTAAAGTGGGCAGGACTGAACACTGAAGCTTTCTTT.

This sequence joins TRBV4-2 and TRBJ1-5; D call uncertain. The CDR3 is made up of 17 amino acids. Germline V gene lookup returns CDR1 LGHNA and CDR2 YNFKEQ. V dropped 1 base and J dropped 4 bases, with 17 bases sitting between them. This chain's CDR3 is CASSQAWSPGFNQPQHF. The CDR3 DNA reads as TGTGCCAGCAGCCAAGCATGGTCTCCAGGATTTAATCAGCCCCAGCATTTT.

This clone showed up just a few times. Different DNA sequences within this sample yield the same CDR3. The chain is built from TRBV5-1 and TRBJ2-7; maybe TRBD2 (6 bases). The CDR3 covers 14 residues. The V and J ends lost 0 bases and 2 bases respectively, with 9 bases between them. Germline-derived CDR1 and CDR2 are SGHRS and YFSETQ. DNA for the CDR3: TGCGCCAGCAGCTTGGGGTCGGGGGCCTACGAGCAGTACTTC. Translation: CASSLGSGAYEQYF.

This sequence joins TRBV27 and TRBJ1-5; a possible D gene is TRBD1 (5 bases). Germline V gene data show CDR1 as MNHEY and CDR2 as SMNVEV (reference sequence). V gave up 8 bases and J gave up 8 bases, with 16 bases separating them. CDR3 length equals 13 residues. This CDR3 is CASWRGFGEPQHF. The CDR3 region has the DNA TGTGCCAGCTGGAGGGGTTTCGGGGAGCCCCAGCATTTT.

This clone was seen just once. CDR3 amino acids: CATSRVWLDSPYEQYF. DNA of the CDR3: TGTGCCACCAGCAGAGTCTGGCTGGACTCGCCATACGAGCAGTACTTC. The V call is TRBV15, the J call TRBJ2-7; a possible D gene is TRBD2 (5 bases). Looked up from germline, CDR1 is LNHNV and CDR2 is YYDKDF (reference sequence). CDR3 length equals 16 residues. Between the trimmed V and J ends, which lost 1 base and 4 bases, there was a span of 17 bases. Full variable domain (remainder filled in from reference TRBV15 and TRBJ2-7): DAMVIQNPRYQVTQFGKPVTLSCSQTLNHNVMYWYQQKSSQAPKLLFHYYDKDFNNEADTPDNFQSRRPNTSFCFLDIRSPGLGDTAMYLCATSRVWLDSPYEQYFGPGTRLTVT.

The J gene is TRBJ2-5, the V gene TRBV27; a weak D match, TRBD1 (7 bases). CDR1 is MNHEY, CDR2 SMNVEV, per germline (reference sequence). CDR3 size: 13 residues. V was pared by 8 bases and J by 2 bases, with 12 bases between. For the CDR3, the DNA is TGTGCCAGCGCGGGACAGCTGCAAGAGACCCAGTACTTC. Protein product: CASAGQLQETQYF.

This chain connects TRBV7-3 to TRBJ2-1, with D maybe TRBD1 (6 bases). Deletions cut 3 bases from V and 4 bases from J, with 13 bases between. The length of the CDR3 is 15 residues. CDR1 is SGHTA and CDR2 is FQGTGA in the germline V gene. CDR3 bases: TGTGCCAGCAGCTTTACAGGGAACCCTTACAATGAGCAGTTCTTC. As protein: CASSFTGNPYNEQFF.

In this sample, this clone turned up once. The chain uses TRBV14 and TRBJ2-1; 7 bases line up with TRBD2. V shed 0 bases, J shed 7 bases, and the junction held 9 bases outside the gene matches. The CDR3 contains 16 residues. The V gene's germline CDR1 is SGHDN and CDR2 FVKESK. The CDR3, as DNA: TGTGCCAGCAGCCAAGAAGCGGGATGGGTGAGGAATGAGCAGTTCTTC. Protein product: CASSQEAGWVRNEQFF.

This clone has just one count. The chain employs TRBV5-3 and TRBJ1-5; TRBD1 might be the D (6 bases). TRBV5-3 is assigned to the ORF class and has an uncertain function. Trimming shortened V by 4 bases and J by 4 bases, and 12 bases separated the two germline ends. The CDR3 has 14 amino acids. This chain's CDR3 is CARSPDSRNQPQHF. The CDR3, as DNA: TGTGCCAGAAGCCCGGACAGTCGGAATCAGCCCCAGCATTTT.

The chain joins TRBV27 to TRBJ2-5; 7 bases agree with TRBD1. This CDR3 comprises 16 residues. CDR1 is MNHEY, CDR2 SMNVEV, per germline (reference sequence). After removal of 6 bases from V and 0 bases from J, the junction contained 10 bases not matched to a gene. CDR3 nucleotide sequence: TGTGCCAGCAGGACCAGGGACAGCACCTACCAAGAGACCCAGTACTTC. It specifies CASRTRDSTYQETQYF.

The V and J genes are TRBV9 and TRBJ2-7, with 7 bases aligning to TRBD1. V shed 3 bases and J 6 bases; nucleotides not matched to a gene: 9. This CDR3 has 14 residues. CDR1 and CDR2 (germline): SGDLS, YYNGEE. In DNA form, the CDR3 reads TGTGCCAGCAGCGAGGGGGACAGAGGACTCGAGCAGTACTTC. Translation: CASSEGDRGLEQYF.

The J gene is TRBJ2-7, the V gene TRBV27; 12 bases map to TRBD2. Germline trimming cut 4 bases from V and 2 bases from J; bases unmatched to any gene: 6. Looked up from germline, CDR1 is MNHEY and CDR2 is SMNVEV (reference sequence). This CDR3 region has 16 residues. CDR3 in amino acids: CASSYVLAGGPYEQYF. Here the CDR3 DNA reads TGTGCCAGCAGTTACGTACTAGCGGGAGGCCCCTACGAGCAGTACTTC.

The rearrangement joins TRBV27 to TRBJ1-1; weak D call: TRBD1 (6 bases). The CDR3 extends over 14 amino acids. V gave up 8 bases and J gave up 0 bases, with 13 bases separating them. Germline CDR1 and CDR2: MNHEY and SMNVEV (reference sequence). The CDR3: CASRMTGMNTEAFF. CDR3 coding DNA: TGTGCCAGCCGAATGACAGGCATGAACACTGAAGCTTTCTTT.

The J gene is TRBJ2-7, the V gene TRBV28, with D possibly TRBD2 on 7 matching bases. V lost 6 bases to trimming and J lost 1 base, with 19 bases between them. Germline V gene lookup returns CDR1 MDHEN and CDR2 SYDVKM. CDR3 length equals 16 residues. The CDR3 DNA sequence: TGTGCCAGCAGCATGGACGGGAGGAGGGGGTCCTACGAGCAGTACTTC. Translating it yields CASSMDGRRGSYEQYF.

J is TRBJ1-6 and V is TRBV10-3; 8 nucleotides agree with TRBD1. Looked up from germline, CDR1 is ENHRY and CDR2 is SYGVKD. With 2 bases clipped from V and 5 bases from J, the junction kept 11 bases outside the gene matches. The CDR3 length is 18 residues. The CDR3 DNA sequence: TGTGCCATCAGTGAGGCTCGGACAGGGCGGGAACATAATTCACCCCTCCACTTT. Residues: CAISEARTGREHNSPLHF.

Written as DNA, the CDR3 is TGTGCCAGCAGCCCCGCTGCAGGGACCCCGAAGTTCGAGCAGTACTTC. It encodes CASSPAAGTPKFEQYF. J is TRBJ2-7 and V is TRBV9; perhaps D is TRBD1 or TRBD2 (5 bases each). From germline, CDR1 is SGDLS and CDR2 YYNGEE. Trimming cost V 4 bases and J 6 bases, with 23 bases left between them. CDR3 length equals 16 residues.

The chain combines TRBV5-6 with TRBJ2-5; the match to TRBD1 covers 10 bases. Matching the DNA end better, TRBJ2-7 makes the J call doubtful. There are 16 residues in the CDR3. Germline V gives CDR1 SGHDT, CDR2 YYEEEE. The CDR3 region is CASSLGQGMGTYEQYF. CDR3 nucleotide sequence: TGTGCCAGCAGCCTGGGACAGGGGATGGGTACCTACGAGCAGTACTTC.

The rearrangement uses TRBV27 and TRBJ1-3; D possibly corresponds to TRBD1 (5 bases). Germline loops: CDR1 MNHEY, CDR2 SMNVEV (reference sequence). This CDR3 comprises 14 residues. Trimming removed 11 bases at V and 1 base at J, with 15 bases between. Here the CDR3 DNA reads TGTGCCTCAGCCGGGGGGGAGTCTGGAAACACCATATATTTT. This gives the protein CASAGGESGNTIYF.

J is TRBJ2-1 and V is TRBV29-1; D uncertain. This CDR3 contains 14 residues. From germline, CDR1 is SQVTM and CDR2 ANQGSEA. Trimming shortened V by 3 bases and J by 2 bases, and 11 bases separated the two germline ends. The CDR3 bases are TGCAGCGTTGATCCAGTGGAAACCTACAATGAGCAGTTCTTC. Amino acid sequence: CSVDPVETYNEQFF.

This chain joins TRBV4-2 and TRBJ2-3; 11 bases align to TRBD2. Germline V gene sequence: CDR1 LGHNA, CDR2 YNFKEQ. The junction had 3 bases not matched to a gene; V was cut back by 4 bases and J by 0 bases. There are 16 residues in the CDR3. The DNA of the CDR3 is TGTGCCAGCAGCCGACTAGCGGGAACTAGCACAGATACGCAGTATTTT. Its protein product is CASSRLAGTSTDTQYF.

A single count supports this clone. The chain combines TRBV11-2 with TRBJ2-5, with D perhaps being TRBD1 or TRBD2 (5 bases each). V lost 1 base to trimming and J lost 10 bases, with 10 bases between them. Germline V gene lookup returns CDR1 SGHAT and CDR2 FQNNGV. CDR3 size: 12 residues. The CDR3 coding sequence is TGTGCCAGCAGCTTAGGTCCGAGGGGCCAGTACTTC. It encodes CASSLGPRGQYF.

The rearrangement links TRBV30 to TRBJ2-7; D may be TRBD1 or TRBD2 (6 bases each). Germline-derived CDR1 and CDR2 are GTSNPN and SVGIG (reference sequence). Trimming took off 5 bases at V and 0 bases at J, with 11 bases between the two ends. This CDR3 is 13 amino acids long. The CDR3 region has the DNA TGTGCCTGGGGAGGGGGGCCCTCCTACGAGCAGTACTTC. This sequence encodes CAWGGGPSYEQYF. The full variable domain, in which reference TRBV30 and TRBJ2-7 provide the parts outside the CDR3, is SQTIHQWPATLVQPVGSPLSLECTVEGTSNPNLYWYRQAAGRGLQLLFYSVGIGQISSEVPQNLSASRPQDRQFILSSKKLLLSDSGFYLCAWGGGPSYEQYFGPGTRLTVT.

The chain carries TRBV9 and TRBJ2-1; 12 positions match TRBD2. Trimming at V came to 4 bases and at J to 10 bases, leaving 3 bases not matched to a gene. The CDR3 loop spans 13 amino acids. Germline loops: CDR1 SGDLS, CDR2 YYNGEE. CDR3 in DNA: TGTGCCAGCAGCCGCGGACTAGCGGGAGAGCAGTTCTTC. This sequence encodes CASSRGLAGEQFF.